Listed below are T cell receptor beta chains from one sample, sequenced in a study of blood T cell repertoires in COVID-19. The method was immunoSEQ multiplex PCR; TCRdb's version includes in-frame clones alone and lacks a portion of them. This table has 200,000 to 250,000 clones, 85% to 90% appearing once. Sequencing used PBMCs or T cells enriched from blood (not recorded which). All receptors derive from a woman in her 50s in a cohort exposed to, infected with or recovered from COVID-19 (not recorded which). Both conserved end residues are part of each CDR3. Each record gives: clone size, V gene, J gene, D gene, CDR3 protein, CDR3 DNA. A D gene is named only where the DNA matches it firmly. Expanded clones get a size class; other rows say once, few or many, or leave the size out.

-	TRBV5-5	TRBJ1-2	-	CASSLGQPNRSYGYTF	TGTGCCAGCAGCTTAGGACAGCCCAACAGATCCTATGGCTACACCTTC
-	TRBV27	TRBJ2-3	-	CATGGGWATDTQYF	TGTGCCACCGGGGGAGGTTGGGCTACAGATACGCAGTATTTT
-	TRBV5-4	TRBJ1-1	-	CASSLAGLPEAFF	TGTGCCAGCAGCCTGGCGGGACTCCCTGAAGCTTTCTTT
-	TRBV6-5	TRBJ2-4	-	CASSYEGVGKNIQYF	TGTGCCAGCAGTTACGAGGGGGTCGGGAAAAACATTCAGTACTTC
once	TRBV11-1	TRBJ2-5	-	CASSSIRQDRTQYF	TGTGCCAGCAGCTCAATACGACAGGACCGGACCCAGTACTTC
-	TRBV19	TRBJ2-7	-	CASSRRGEDSYEQYF	TGTGCCAGTAGCCGGCGAGGTGAGGACTCCTACGAGCAGTACTTC
-	TRBV19	TRBJ1-5	TRBD1	CASQTGELSNQPQHF	TGTGCCAGTCAGACAGGGGAGTTGTCCAATCAGCCCCAGCATTTT
few	TRBV3-1/TRBV3-2	TRBJ2-1	-	CASSHSLGGNEQFF	TGTGCCAGCAGCCATTCACTGGGGGGTAATGAGCAGTTCTTC
once	TRBV30	TRBJ1-1	-	CAWRATGREDTEAFF	TGTGCCTGGAGAGCCACCGGGCGGGAGGACACTGAAGCTTTCTTT
-	TRBV7-3	TRBJ2-5	-	CASSLTGGLETQYF	TGTGCCAGCAGCTTAACGGGAGGTCTCGAGACCCAGTACTTC
-	TRBV29-1	TRBJ1-5	TRBD1	CSVEKIRDSYNQPQHF	TGCAGCGTTGAGAAGATCCGGGACAGTTACAATCAGCCCCAGCATTTT
-	TRBV14	TRBJ2-7	-	CASSQGSRGTYEQYF	TGTGCCAGCAGCCAAGGTTCCAGGGGTACCTACGAGCAGTACTTC
few	TRBV6-2/TRBV6-3	TRBJ2-7	TRBD2	CASSSRLAGGLYEQYF	TGTGCCAGCAGTTCAAGACTAGCGGGGGGGCTCTACGAGCAGTACTTC
-	TRBV5-4	TRBJ2-3	-	CASSAADTQYF	TGTGCCAGCTCCGCGGCAGATACGCAGTATTTT
-	TRBV28	TRBJ2-1	TRBD1	CASSETGEKLNEQFF	TGTGCCAGCAGTGAGACAGGGGAGAAATTAAATGAGCAGTTCTTC
-	TRBV6-1	TRBJ1-6	-	CASSESTTSNSPLHF	TGTGCCAGCAGTGAATCTACTACAAGTAATTCACCCCTCCACTTT
once	TRBV11-2	TRBJ2-6	TRBD1	CASSPRDRGPGANVLTF	TGTGCCAGCAGCCCCCGGGACAGGGGGCCTGGGGCCAACGTCCTGACTTTC